The entry below describes one T cell receptor beta chain. A much larger clone sits a single nucleotide away, making a read error possible. This entry comes from a study of T cells in Graves' hyperthyroidism and ophthalmopathy. The CDR3 runs to 16 residues. Germline V lookup: CDR1 SGHAT, CDR2 FQNNGV. Researchers took RNA transcripts and amplified the TCR beta CDR3 regions from them. Using the HTBI primer set, a first-round RT-PCR was run on the TCR CDR3. TCRdb processed the multiplex PCR reads anew with MiXCR; each CDR3 protein has one entry. The repertoire holds about 640,000 distinct CDR3 sequences, with 20% as singletons.

Sequences were obtained from blood. This chain uses TRBV11-2 with TRBJ2-5; TRBD2 aligns across 10 bases. The sequence came from a young man with Graves' ophthalmopathy. In DNA form, the CDR3 reads TGTGCCGGCAGCTTAGGGGCTAGCGGGGGCCAAGAGACCCAGTACTTC. It is translated as CAGSLGASGGQETQYF.